One sample yielded the 21 T cell receptor beta chains listed below, sequenced in a study of T cell responses to AZD1222 COVID-19 vaccine. Only in-frame clones appear in the TCRdb table, and some are missing; sequencing was by immunoSEQ multiplex PCR. The sample contains about 96,000 clones, under 90% of which appear only once. The sequences come from peripheral blood, collected on day 0 of AZD1222 vaccination. The source of these receptors is an adult in good health.

As concerns this clone: The same CDR3 arises from other DNA sequences in this sample as well. The CDR3 loop reads CASSLRGDEQFF. The CDR3 region has the DNA TGTGCCAGCAGCCTCCGGGGGGATGAGCAGTTCTTC. The chain combines TRBV7-9 with TRBJ2-1; the match to TRBD2 covers 7 bases. The CDR3 runs 12 residues. The germline CDR1 and CDR2 sequences are SEHNR and FQNEAQ (reference sequence). V lost 5 bases, J lost 8 bases, and 3 bases stayed unmatched.

The chain couples TRBV4-3 to TRBJ2-7; TRBD1 agrees at 7 bases. The CDR3 extends over 16 amino acids. Germline CDR1 reads LGHNA; CDR2 reads YSLEER. V trimming: 1 base; J trimming: 1 base; junction bases outside the gene matches: 7. The CDR3 DNA reads as TGCGCCAGCAGCCAAGGCAGCGGACAGGCTTCCTACGAGCAGTACTTC. Protein: CASSQGSGQASYEQYF.

The chain employs TRBV28 and TRBJ2-1, with D unclear. V lost 8 bases and J lost 9, with 20 bases in between. This CDR3 is 14 amino acids long. In germline, CDR1 is MDHEN, CDR2 SYDVKM. The CDR3 DNA is TGTGCCAGCCGCTTGATCCTTTTTAGAGCTGAGCAGTTCTTC. Its protein is CASRLILFRAEQFF.

CDR3 sequence reads: CASRPPRDTQYF. Written as DNA, the CDR3 is TGTGCCAGCAGGCCCCCACGAGATACGCAGTATTTT. This chain links TRBV6-6 with TRBJ2-3; D is unclear. CDR3 length: 12 amino acids. The V end lost 6 bases, the J end lost 5 bases, and 9 bases lay between the germline ends. The germline CDR1 and CDR2 sequences are MNHNY and SVGAGI (reference sequence).

The CDR3 nucleotides read TGTGCCAGTAGCCCTCCGGGACTAGCGACCCGGGCGGCAGATACGCAGTATTTT. This sequence encodes CASSPPGLATRAADTQYF. The rearrangement uses TRBV19 and TRBJ2-3; TRBD2 aligns across 10 bases. V dropped 6 bases and J dropped 4; count of bases not matched to a gene: 16. The length of the CDR3 is 18 residues. Germline values: CDR1 LNHDA, CDR2 SQIVND (reference sequence).

This clone was detected once. The chain uses TRBV3-1 (or the pseudogene TRBV3-2) and TRBJ1-4; the match to TRBD1 covers 7 bases. Germline V CDR1 and CDR2: LGHDT, YNNKEL (reference sequence). Germline trimming cut 0 bases from V and 0 bases from J; bases unmatched to any gene: 10. This CDR3 has 19 amino acids. The CDR3 is CASSQDGVGTAATNEKLFF. In nucleotides, the CDR3 is TGTGCCAGCAGCCAAGATGGTGTGGGGACAGCGGCAACTAATGAAAAACTGTTTTTT.

This clone appeared once. This chain connects TRBV29-1 to TRBJ2-1, with TRBD2 matching over 7 bases. This CDR3 has 16 residues. From germline, CDR1 is SQVTM and CDR2 ANQGSEA. With V trimmed by 6 bases and J by 7 bases, 18 bases remained unmatched. Written as DNA, the CDR3 is TGCAGCGTGGGGCCCCTTTGGGCGGGAGTTGTAAATGAGCAGTTCTTC. Translating gives CSVGPLWAGVVNEQFF.

The rearrangement links TRBV19 to TRBJ1-2; weak D call: TRBD1 (5 bases). This CDR3 region has 15 residues. CDR1 and CDR2 from the germline V gene are LNHDA and SQIVND (reference sequence). V was cut by 1 base and J by 3 bases, with 12 bases left in between. The CDR3 DNA reads TGTGCCAGTAGTATAGTTTCGGGACTCTACTATGGCTACACCTTC. Its translation is CASSIVSGLYYGYTF. The whole variable domain, filled in from reference TRBV19 and TRBJ1-2, reads DGGITQSPKYLFRKEGQNVTLSCEQNLNHDAMYWYRQDPGQGLRLIYYSQIVNDFQKGDIAEGYSVSREKKESFPLTVTSAQKNPTAFYLCASSIVSGLYYGYTFGSGTRLTVV.

The rearrangement links TRBV28 to TRBJ2-1; D is undetermined. This CDR3 has 9 amino acids. V was shortened by 3 bases and J by 11 bases, with 2 bases between the two germline ends. Germline-derived CDR1 and CDR2 are MDHEN and SYDVKM. Here the CDR3 DNA reads TGTGCCAGCAGTTTCCAGCAGTTCTTC. Protein sequence: CASSFQQFF.

The chain couples TRBV5-6 to TRBJ2-1; 12 bases map to TRBD1. CDR1 is SGHDT and CDR2 is YYEEEE in the germline V gene. The CDR3 sequence is 15 residues long. V lost 1 base to trimming and J lost 12 bases; unmatched junction nucleotides: 8. The CDR3 protein is CASSLRDRGPMGQFF. CDR3 in DNA: TGTGCCAGCAGCTTGAGGGACAGGGGGCCCATGGGGCAGTTCTTC.

The chain uses TRBV28 and TRBJ2-3; D unclear. The CDR3 runs to 15 residues. Germline CDR1 reads MDHEN; CDR2 reads SYDVKM. V was clipped by 2 bases and J by 1 base, with 10 bases between them. The CDR3 protein is CASSLGRFGTDTQYF. The CDR3 nucleotides read TGTGCCAGCAGTTTAGGGCGCTTCGGCACAGATACGCAGTATTTT.

The chain couples TRBV10-3 to TRBJ2-1; 7 bases align to TRBD1. The germline V gene encodes CDR1 ENHRY and CDR2 SYGVKD. Trimming at V came to 0 bases and at J to 7 bases, leaving 6 bases not matched to a gene. This CDR3 region has 15 residues. The CDR3 DNA sequence: TGTGCCATCAGTGAGTCGATAGGGGGCCGGAATGAGCAGTTCTTC. This encodes CAISESIGGRNEQFF.

This chain joins TRBV18 and TRBJ2-7; tentative D call: TRBD1 (6 bases). Germline values: CDR1 KGHSH, CDR2 LQKENI. Trimming left V 6 bases short and J 3 bases short, with 12 bases between. The CDR3 length is 13 residues. CDR3 bases: TGTGCCAGCTCCCTAAGGGACAACTACGAGCAGTACTTC. Translating gives CASSLRDNYEQYF.

This clone appeared once. The J gene is TRBJ2-2, the V gene TRBV4-3; 8 bases map to TRBD2. Germline V gene lookup returns CDR1 LGHNA and CDR2 YSLEER. Trimming at V came to 0 bases and at J to 6 bases, leaving 3 bases not matched to a gene. The CDR3 totals 15 residues. The CDR3 nucleotides are TGCGCCAGCAGCCAAGATCCTAGCGGGTCCGGGGAGCTGTTTTTT. Translation gives CASSQDPSGSGELFF.

This rearrangement joins TRBV18 to TRBJ1-2; D is ambiguous. The CDR3 length is 14 residues. The ends were cut back, 3 bases at V and 6 bases at J, with 14 bases in the middle. The germline V gene has CDR1 KGHSH and CDR2 LQKENI. The CDR3 region has the DNA TGTGCCAGCTCACCCAGCCAAGGGTACGATGGCTACACCTTC. It encodes CASSPSQGYDGYTF.

The chain couples TRBV30 to TRBJ2-5; D may be TRBD2 (6 bases). V lost 3 bases to trimming and J lost 7 bases, with 12 bases between them. CDR1 GTSNPN and CDR2 SVGIG come from the germline V gene (reference sequence). The CDR3 contains 12 residues. In nucleotides, the CDR3 is TGTGCCTGGAGCGGGAGAAAGGGGACCCAGTACTTC. It codes for CAWSGRKGTQYF. The full variable domain, in which reference TRBV30 and TRBJ2-5 provide the parts outside the CDR3, is SQTIHQWPATLVQPVGSPLSLECTVEGTSNPNLYWYRQAAGRGLQLLFYSVGIGQISSEVPQNLSASRPQDRQFILSSKKLLLSDSGFYLCAWSGRKGTQYFGPGTRLLVL.

This chain joins TRBV28 and TRBJ2-3; maybe TRBD1 (6 bases). The germline V gene has CDR1 MDHEN and CDR2 SYDVKM. The CDR3 contains 15 residues. Trimming stripped 4 bases from V and 2 bases from J, with 13 bases between. CDR3 coding DNA: TGTGCCAGCAGTTCCCCCGGGACATCCACAGATACGCAGTATTTT. Translated, it gives CASSSPGTSTDTQYF.

The chain couples TRBV9 to TRBJ1-6, with D unclear. Trimming left V 7 bases short and J 5 bases short, with 7 bases between. The germline CDR1 and CDR2 sequences are SGDLS and YYNGEE. The CDR3 runs to 12 residues. Here the CDR3 reads CASAGDNSPLHF. CDR3 nucleotides: TGTGCCAGCGCCGGGGATAATTCACCCCTCCACTTT.

The chain has TRBV28 and TRBJ2-7; TRBD1 matches 8 bases. From germline, CDR1 is MDHEN and CDR2 SYDVKM. J lost 3 bases, V lost 6 bases, and 7 bases had no gene match. The CDR3 covers 14 residues. CDR3 nucleotides: TGTGCCAGCAGGAACGACAGGGGAAACTACGAGCAGTACTTC. Amino acids: CASRNDRGNYEQYF.

This sequence joins TRBV24-1 and TRBJ1-1, with D uncertain. V was shortened by 3 bases and J by 6 bases, with 13 bases between the two germline ends. The CDR3 runs to 14 residues. Germline values: CDR1 KGHDR, CDR2 SFDVKD. The CDR3 is CATSDPPPEAEAFF. Here the CDR3 DNA reads TGTGCCACCAGTGATCCCCCCCCCGAAGCTGAAGCTTTCTTT.

This rearrangement joins TRBV5-1 to TRBJ2-7; D not resolved. Deletions cut 1 base from V and 1 base from J, with 9 bases between. The CDR3 sequence is 14 residues long. The germline V gene has CDR1 SGHRS and CDR2 YFSETQ. CDR3 nucleotide sequence: TGCGCCAGCAGCTTGACGGTTACATCCTACGAGCAGTACTTC. The encoded protein is CASSLTVTSYEQYF. Using reference TRBV5-1 and TRBJ2-7 for the parts outside the CDR3, the full variable domain is KAGVTQTPRYLIKTRGQQVTLSCSPISGHRSVSWYQQTPGQGLQFLFEYFSETQRNKGNFPGRFSGRQFSNSRSEMNVSTLELGDSALYLCASSLTVTSYEQYFGPGTRLTVT.